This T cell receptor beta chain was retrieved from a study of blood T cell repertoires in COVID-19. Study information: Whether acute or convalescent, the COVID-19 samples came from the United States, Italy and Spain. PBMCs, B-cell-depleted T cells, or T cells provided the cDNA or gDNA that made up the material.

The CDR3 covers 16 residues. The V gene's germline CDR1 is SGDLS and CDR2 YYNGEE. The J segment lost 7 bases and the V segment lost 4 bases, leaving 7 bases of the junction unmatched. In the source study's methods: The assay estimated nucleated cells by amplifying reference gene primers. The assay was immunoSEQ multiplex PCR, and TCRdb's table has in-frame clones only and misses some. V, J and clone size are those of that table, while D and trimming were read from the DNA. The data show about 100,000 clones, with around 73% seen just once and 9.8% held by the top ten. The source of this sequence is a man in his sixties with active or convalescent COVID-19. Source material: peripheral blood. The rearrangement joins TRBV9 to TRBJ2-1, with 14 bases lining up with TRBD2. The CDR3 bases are TGTGCCAGCAGCCCATCCGGACTAGCGGGAGGAAATGAGCAGTTCTTC. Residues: CASSPSGLAGGNEQFF.